A selection of T cell receptor beta chains follows, all from one sample in a study of T cells in Graves' hyperthyroidism and ophthalmopathy. MiXCR was run by TCRdb on the multiplex PCR reads, yielding one entry per CDR3 protein. Of 350,000 to 400,000 distinct CDR3 sequences in the sample, under 15% were seen once. The specimen was blood. The receptor source for this set is a woman aged 25 to 39 with Graves' hyperthyroidism. The CDR3 runs from the conserved cysteine through the conserved F or W. The order of the fields is clone size, D gene, V gene, J gene, CDR3 DNA, CDR3 protein. D genes are given only for firm matches. Part of the rows lack a size; the others show once, few, many or a class for expanded clones.

size: .
D: TRBD2
V: TRBV5-1
J: TRBJ2-7
DNA: TGCGCCAGCAGCTTAATCGTTGCGGGAGGGCCGAATTACGAGCAGTACTTC
CDR3: CASSLIVAGGPNYEQYF

size: few
D: TRBD2
V: TRBV20-1
J: TRBJ2-1
DNA: TGCAGTGCTAGAGGTGGACTAGCGGGATTCTTTGGGAATGAGCAGTTCTTC
CDR3: CSARGGLAGFFGNEQFF

size: many
D: .
V: TRBV20-1
J: TRBJ2-7
DNA: TGCAGTGCTAGAGACGTGGGAAAGGGCGAGCAGTACTTC
CDR3: CSARDVGKGEQYF

size: many
D: .
V: TRBV12-3/TRBV12-4
J: TRBJ2-7
DNA: TGTGCCAGCAGTTTTGTAGGGGGAAAGGGCGAGCAGTACTTC
CDR3: CASSFVGGKGEQYF

size: few
D: TRBD1
V: TRBV4-2
J: TRBJ1-2
DNA: TGTGCCAGCAGCCAGGCCGGGACAGGGGGCGCCGGTGGCTACACCTTC
CDR3: CASSQAGTGGAGGYTF

size: many
D: TRBD1
V: TRBV7-8
J: TRBJ1-2
DNA: TGTGCCAGCAGCTTGGACAGGCTGGCTAACTATGGCTACACCTTC
CDR3: CASSLDRLANYGYTF

size: .
D: .
V: TRBV27
J: TRBJ2-7
DNA: TGTGCCAGCAGGAAGACAAGTTCCTACGAGCAGTACTTC
CDR3: CASRKTSSYEQYF

size: many
D: .
V: TRBV6-1
J: TRBJ1-1
DNA: TGTGCCAGCAGCGCCAAAGACACTGAAGCTTTCTTT
CDR3: CASSAKDTEAFF

size: many
D: TRBD2
V: TRBV19
J: TRBJ2-1
DNA: TGTGCCAGTAGTTCGAGGACTAGCGGGAGGGCCGGGAGCTCCTACAATGAGCAGTTCTTC
CDR3: CASSSRTSGRAGSSYNEQFF

size: many
D: TRBD2
V: TRBV27
J: TRBJ2-1
DNA: TGTGCCAGCAGTTCCCGGACTAGCGACTACAATGAGCAGTTCTTC
CDR3: CASSSRTSDYNEQFF